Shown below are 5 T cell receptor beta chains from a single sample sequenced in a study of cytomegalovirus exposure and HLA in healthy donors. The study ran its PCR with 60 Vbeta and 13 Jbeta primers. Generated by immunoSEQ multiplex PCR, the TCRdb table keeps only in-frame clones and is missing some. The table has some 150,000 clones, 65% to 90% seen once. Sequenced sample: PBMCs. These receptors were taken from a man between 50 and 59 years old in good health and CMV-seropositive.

Here the CDR3 DNA reads TGTGCCAGCAGCCCACAGGGACAGAACAATGAGCAGTTCTTC. It specifies CASSPQGQNNEQFF. The chain combines TRBV9 with TRBJ2-1, with 7 bases lining up with TRBD1. V was pared by 4 bases and J by 5 bases, with 6 bases of the junction left unmatched. The CDR3 is 14 amino acids. Germline CDR1 is SGDLS and CDR2 is YYNGEE. Full variable domain (outside the CDR3, taken from reference TRBV9 and TRBJ2-1): DSGVTQTPKHLITATGQRVTLRCSPRSGDLSVYWYQQSLDQGLQFLIQYYNGEERAKGNILERFSAQQFPDLHSELNLSSLELGDSALYFCASSPQGQNNEQFFGPGTRLTVL.

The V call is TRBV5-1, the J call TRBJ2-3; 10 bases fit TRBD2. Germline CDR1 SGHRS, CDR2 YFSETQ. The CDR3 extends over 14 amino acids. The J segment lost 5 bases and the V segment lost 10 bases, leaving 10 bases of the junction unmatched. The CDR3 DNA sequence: TGCGCCGCCAGCCCTAGCGGGGGCCAAGATACGCAGTATTTT. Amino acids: CAASPSGGQDTQYF. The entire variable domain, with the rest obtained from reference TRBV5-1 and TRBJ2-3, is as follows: KAGVTQTPRYLIKTRGQQVTLSCSPISGHRSVSWYQQTPGQGLQFLFEYFSETQRNKGNFPGRFSGRQFSNSRSEMNVSTLELGDSALYLCAASPSGGQDTQYFGPGTRLTVL.

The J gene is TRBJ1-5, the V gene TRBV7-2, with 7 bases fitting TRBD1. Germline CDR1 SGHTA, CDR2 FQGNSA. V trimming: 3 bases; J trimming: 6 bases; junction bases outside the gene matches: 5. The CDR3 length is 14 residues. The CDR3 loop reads CASSLAQGTQPQHF. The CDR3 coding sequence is TGTGCCAGCAGCTTGGCACAGGGGACTCAGCCCCAGCATTTT.

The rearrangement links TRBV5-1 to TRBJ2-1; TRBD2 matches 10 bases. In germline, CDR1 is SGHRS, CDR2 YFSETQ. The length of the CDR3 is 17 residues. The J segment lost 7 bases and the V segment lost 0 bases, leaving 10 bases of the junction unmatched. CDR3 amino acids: CASSLAASGGPLNEQFF. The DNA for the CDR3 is TGCGCCAGCAGCTTGGCGGCTAGCGGGGGACCCTTGAATGAGCAGTTCTTC.

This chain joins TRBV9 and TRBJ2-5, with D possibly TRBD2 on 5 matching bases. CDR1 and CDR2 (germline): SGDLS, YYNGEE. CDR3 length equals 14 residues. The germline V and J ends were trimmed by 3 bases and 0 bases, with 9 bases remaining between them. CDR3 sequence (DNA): TGTGCCAGCAGCGCTATGGACTACCAAGAGACCCAGTACTTC. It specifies CASSAMDYQETQYF.